A single sample is the source of the 13 T cell receptor beta chains below, sequenced in a study of CD8 T cells in ankylosing spondylitis (dated by TCRdb to the late 2010s). What these receptors recognize is not known. The library was made by 5' RACE. The listed sequencing device is Illumina HiSeq 2500. The raw public reads went through TCRdb reprocessing: fastp at Q25, MiXCR clone calling, in-frame beta chains kept. CDR3 protein duplicates are merged, each entry listing the most common genes and DNA. The sample data list 500,000 to 650,000 distinct CDR3 sequences, and less than 6% of these were observed just once. The ten largest clones take up 3% to 4.5% of the sample. The investigation overall reported the following: A TCR beta motif made up of several highly homologous amino acid variants appeared to be characteristic of blood from ankylosing spondylitis patients.

Sequenced material: blood, either unsorted or a sorted T cell fraction (not recorded which). Every receptor here comes from a male donor with ankylosing spondylitis.

In its sample, this clonotype was seen many times. CDR3 residues: CASSQQLWDGSYEQYF. Written as DNA, the CDR3 is TGCGCCAGCAGCCAGCAGCTGTGGGACGGCTCCTACGAGCAGTACTTC. The chain employs TRBV4-3 and TRBJ2-7, with D perhaps being TRBD1 or TRBD2 (5 bases each). The CDR3 is 16 amino acids. CDR1 and CDR2 (germline): LGHNA, YSLEER. The ends were cut back, 3 bases at V and 0 bases at J, with 15 bases in the middle.

This clonotype was observed at least ten times. The rearrangement links TRBV24-1 to TRBJ1-1; D not resolved. The CDR3 is 15 residues long. With 5 bases removed from V and 2 bases from J, the gap between germline ends came to 14 bases. Germline V lookup: CDR1 KGHDR, CDR2 SFDVKD. CDR3 sequence (DNA): TGTGCCACCAGTGCCTCTTCCGGCGGAAACACTGAAGCTTTCTTT. Protein product: CATSASSGGNTEAFF.

This clonotype appeared many times. The chain couples TRBV5-6 to TRBJ2-7, with D unresolved. Germline assignment: CDR1 SGHDT and CDR2 YYEEEE. V lost 2 bases and J lost 3, with 15 bases in between. The CDR3 covers 15 residues. CDR3 region: CASSFRSLSVYEQYF. The CDR3 coding sequence is TGTGCCAGCAGCTTTAGGTCGCTGTCGGTCTACGAGCAGTACTTC.

This clonotype showed up many times. The chain combines TRBV4-3 with TRBJ2-7; either TRBD1 or TRBD2 may fit D (5 bases each). V shed 3 bases and J shed 3 bases, with 15 bases lying between them. Germline CDR1 is LGHNA and CDR2 is YSLEER. The CDR3 totals 15 residues. The CDR3 here is CASSQGWDAIYEQYF. DNA of the CDR3: TGCGCCAGCAGCCAGGGGTGGGACGCTATCTACGAGCAGTACTTC.

This clonotype came up many times. The V and J genes are TRBV12-3 or TRBV12-4 and TRBJ1-2; tentative D call: TRBD1 (6 bases). V lost 3 bases, J lost 4 bases, and 18 bases lay in between. The CDR3 totals 16 residues. CDR3 nucleotide sequence: TGTGCCAGCAGTTTGCGTATGGGGGCGATGGGCTATGGCTACACCTTC. The encoded protein is CASSLRMGAMGYGYTF.

There are a few counts of this clonotype. This chain links TRBV4-2 with TRBJ2-7; D uncertain. V was clipped by 0 bases and J by 6 bases, with 6 bases between them. Germline-derived CDR1 and CDR2 are LGHNA and YNFKEQ. The CDR3 consists of 12 residues. The CDR3 coding sequence is TGTGCCAGCAGCCAAGACGAGGTCGAGCAGTACTTC. Residues: CASSQDEVEQYF.

This clonotype was seen ten or more times. This chain uses TRBV5-1 with TRBJ2-1, with D perhaps matching TRBD2 (5 bases). The CDR3 is 15 residues long. Trimming stripped 4 bases from V and 0 bases from J, with 11 bases between. The germline V gene encodes CDR1 SGHRS and CDR2 YFSETQ. The CDR3 bases are TGCGCCAGCAGCCGGGTAGGGAGCTCCTACAATGAGCAGTTCTTC. Protein product: CASSRVGSSYNEQFF.

This clonotype was seen at least ten times. The chain is built from TRBV28 and TRBJ2-5, with 14 bases aligning to TRBD2. This CDR3 comprises 16 residues. Losses at the gene ends were 5 bases for V and 4 bases for J; bases not matched to a gene: 6. In germline, CDR1 is MDHEN, CDR2 SYDVKM. Here the CDR3 DNA reads TGTGCCAGCAGTGAGACTAGCGGGGGGGCAGGAGAGACCCAGTACTTC. The encoded protein is CASSETSGGAGETQYF.

A few counts support this clonotype. The chain joins TRBV20-1 to TRBJ1-5; weak D call: TRBD1 (6 bases). The germline V and J ends were trimmed by 6 bases and 0 bases, with 21 bases remaining between them. The CDR3 runs to 17 residues. Germline V gene lookup returns CDR1 DFQATT and CDR2 SNEGSKA (reference sequence). The CDR3 bases are TGCAGTGCGGCCAAGGGGGTCAGGAACCGTAGCAATCAGCCCCAGCATTTT. Amino acids: CSAAKGVRNRSNQPQHF.

This clonotype was found many times. The chain is built from TRBV5-1 and TRBJ2-5, with D perhaps TRBD1 or TRBD2 (5 bases each). This CDR3 has 16 residues. Germline V gene data show CDR1 as SGHRS and CDR2 as YFSETQ. V was trimmed by 4 bases and J by 1 base, leaving 17 bases between them. This chain's CDR3 is CASSLRDGYSQETQYF. Written as DNA, the CDR3 is TGCGCCAGCAGCCTCCGGGACGGATATAGCCAAGAGACCCAGTACTTC.

This clonotype was detected a few times. This chain links TRBV18 with TRBJ2-1, with D perhaps TRBD1 or TRBD2 (6 bases each). This CDR3 comprises 19 residues. Germline lookup yields CDR1 KGHSH and CDR2 LQKENI. V was trimmed by 1 base and J by 1 base, leaving 20 bases between them. CDR3 bases: TGTGCCAGCTCACCACTCGGAGGGACACTTGGTGGGTCCTACAATGAGCAGTTCTTC. Encoded protein: CASSPLGGTLGGSYNEQFF.

This clonotype was seen many times. This chain links TRBV27 with TRBJ2-5; a weak D match, TRBD2 (5 bases). Germline values: CDR1 MNHEY, CDR2 SMNVEV (reference sequence). The CDR3 contains 14 residues. Trimming removed 5 bases from V and 6 bases from J, with 16 bases in between. This CDR3 is CASSTTRVAKTQYF. The CDR3 DNA reads as TGTGCCAGCAGTACGACGAGGGTAGCGAAGACCCAGTACTTC.

Many counts were recorded for this clonotype. The chain recombines TRBV5-1 with TRBJ2-2, with D unresolved. The CDR3 is 16 amino acids. The V end was cut by 0 bases, the J end by 0 bases, with 9 bases between. Germline V gene data show CDR1 as SGHRS and CDR2 as YFSETQ. The DNA for the CDR3 is TGCGCCAGCAGCTTGGAGAAACCATCGAACACCGGGGAGCTGTTTTTT. Protein: CASSLEKPSNTGELFF. Full variable domain (remainder filled in from reference TRBV5-1 and TRBJ2-2): KAGVTQTPRYLIKTRGQQVTLSCSPISGHRSVSWYQQTPGQGLQFLFEYFSETQRNKGNFPGRFSGRQFSNSRSEMNVSTLELGDSALYLCASSLEKPSNTGELFFGEGSRLTVL.